This T cell receptor beta chain was sequenced in a study of human T cells and chemical hapten exposure. About the research overall: DPC at 2% was the sensitizing agent, placed on approximately 2 cm by approximately 2 cm of upper inner arm skin. Patch tests applied 0.01% DPC to the upper back and were scored after 6 days. Patients, largely female, had alopecia areata, totalis or universalis. General study findings and limits: Controls formed significantly fewer large CDR3 similarity clusters than expanded TCRs did.

The table lists this clonotype with many counts. The antigen remains unidentified. Time point in this sample: patch test 1, 2 weeks after DPC sensitization. Treatment defined: therapeutic diphenylcyclopropenone sensitization with weekly scalp DPC. The V gene's germline CDR1 is SGHAT and CDR2 FQNNGV. The CDR3 runs to 16 residues. V was clipped by 2 bases and J by 3 bases, with 15 bases between them. In TCRdb, the RACE reads were re-called with MiXCR into one record per CDR3 protein. Here the sample spans some 400,000 distinct CDR3 sequences, 4.8% being singletons. The sample was whole blood, taken in connection with sensitization to the hapten diphenylcyclopropenone (DPC). The chain employs TRBV11-2 and TRBJ2-3; perhaps D is TRBD1 or TRBD2 (5 bases each). The sequence derives from a woman between 50 and 59 years old with alopecia areata. Some clones in this sample may be carry-over from other donors' samples. This chain's CDR3 is CASSLPPGRGTDTQYF. For the CDR3, the DNA is TGTGCCAGCAGCTTACCCCCGGGACGGGGTACAGATACGCAGTATTTT.